The subject of this entry is one TCR beta chain. The junction departs from germline at one end; a sequencing error may be responsible. This sample was included in a study of blood T cell repertoires in COVID-19. Per the original data handling: Amplification of reference gene primers provided the estimated nucleated cell counts. The table came from immunoSEQ multiplex PCR; TCRdb's copy has only in-frame clones and leaves some out. V, J and clone size reflect that table, while D and trimming were determined from the DNA. The profile covers hundreds of thousands of clones, with approximately 90% appearing a single time and approximately 2% taken by the ten largest. Germline values: CDR1 SSHAT, CDR2 FNYEAQ (reference sequence). The CDR3 extends over 15 amino acids. Participant reports of clinical history set cohort assignment.

The sequenced material came from PBMCs or T cells enriched from blood (not recorded which). The source of this sequence is a woman aged 55-70 years in a cohort exposed to, infected with or recovered from COVID-19 (not recorded which). The chain uses TRBV7-7 and TRBJ2-1; 8 positions match TRBD2. The CDR3 protein is CASSYTTTSGSEQFF. The CDR3 DNA is TGTGCTAGCAGCTACACTACCACTAGCGGCAGTGAGCAGTTCTTC. Filled out from reference TRBV7-7 and TRBJ2-1, the complete variable domain reads GAGVSQSPRYKVTKRGQDVTLRCDPISSHATLYWYQQALGQGPEFLTYFNYEAQPDKSGLPSDRFSAERPEGSISTLTIQRTEQRDSAMYRCASSYTTTSGSEQFFGPGTRLTVL.